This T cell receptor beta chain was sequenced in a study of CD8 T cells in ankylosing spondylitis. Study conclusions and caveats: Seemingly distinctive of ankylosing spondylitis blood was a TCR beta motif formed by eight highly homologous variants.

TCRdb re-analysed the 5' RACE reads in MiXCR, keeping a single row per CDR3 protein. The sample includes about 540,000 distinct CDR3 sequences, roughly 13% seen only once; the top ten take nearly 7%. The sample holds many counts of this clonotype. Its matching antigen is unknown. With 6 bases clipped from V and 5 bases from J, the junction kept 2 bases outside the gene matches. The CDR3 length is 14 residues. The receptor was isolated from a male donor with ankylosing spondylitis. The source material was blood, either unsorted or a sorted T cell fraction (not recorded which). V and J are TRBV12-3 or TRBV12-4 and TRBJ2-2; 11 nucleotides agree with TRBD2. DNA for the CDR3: TGTGCCAGCAGGGGACTAGCGGAAACCGGGGAGCTGTTTTTT. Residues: CASRGLAETGELFF.